Described below is a single TCR beta chain sequence and its context. Its specific antigen is unknown. Per-base quality was not reported, and no clone a single base away is much larger than it. The data were taken from a study of T cell repertoires in cytomegalovirus infection (dated by TCRdb to between 2018 and 2020). The study in broad terms: The peptide stimulations were aimed at well-studied HLA-B-restricted epitopes as well as recently identified HLA-C-restricted CMV epitopes, whose presentation resists viral immunomodulation. Donor HLA type was relevant to the analysis, because carriage of CMV infection together with the matching HLA type was indicated by public TCR beta signatures. Points the paper makes about the study in general: In both this cohort and an independent cohort of several hundred donors, the cumulative frequency of public TCR beta family members distinguished carriers of CMV infection plus the relevant HLA type. The ex vivo response was dominated by HLA-C-restricted CMV-specific TCR beta clonotypes, which also provided the single most frequent clonotype in two of eight donors.

For sequencing, an Illumina HiSeq 1500 was employed. TCRdb took the public reads, trimmed them with fastp at Q25, ran MiXCR for clone calling and kept in-frame beta chains. CDR3 protein sequences are deduplicated, and each keeps its most common genes and DNA. Across this sample there are about 830,000 distinct CDR3 sequences, with less than 35% seen only once. Together, the top ten hold under 15% of the sample. Reading the label with the study, this specimen's treatment or condition is: in vitro stimulation with specific CMV peptide epitopes to enrich CMV-specific T cells. CDR1 is given as MGHRA and CDR2 as YSYEKL, both from the germline V gene. V lost 3 bases and J lost 2 bases, and the count of bases not matched to a germline gene is 3. The CDR3, from cysteine to phenylalanine, totals 15 residues. Only the CDR3 region is kept as DNA, spanning 45 bases read in frame from base 1.

The material was cultured CD8+ T cells from PBMCs, obtained from culture after CMV antigen stimulation. The source is a human donor in good health (CMV status not recorded). Some clones in this sample may be carry-over from other donors' samples. The rearranged chain carries TRBV4-1 and TRBJ2-3; 9 bases in the middle match TRBD2. The DNA sequence is given as TGCGCCAGCAGCCATGCTAGCGGGGACACAGATACGCAGTATTTT. Its protein product is CASSHASGDTDTQYF.